Each of the 9 T cell receptor beta chains below was sequenced from the same sample in a study of T cell repertoires in cytomegalovirus infection. Their cognate antigens are unknown. TCRdb itself ran the reads through MiXCR, one entry per CDR3 protein. The data contain around 430,000 distinct CDR3 sequences, 42% of them singletons. This material consisted of cultured PBMCs, taken from culture after CMV antigen stimulation. The source is a human donor in good health (CMV status not recorded). Some clones in this sample may be carry-over from other donors' samples.

The rearrangement joins TRBV5-5 to TRBJ1-2, with 8 bases identical to TRBD1. This CDR3 has 15 amino acids. CDR1 is SGHKS and CDR2 is YYEKEE in the germline V gene (reference sequence). J was trimmed by 4 bases and V by 1 base; bases with no gene match: 6. The CDR3 nucleotides are TGTGCCAGCAGCTTGACAGGGGGGAGTCGCTATGGCTACACCTTC. It yields the protein CASSLTGGSRYGYTF. The full variable domain, rest sourced from reference TRBV5-5 and TRBJ1-2, is DAGVTQSPTHLIKTRGQQVTLRCSPISGHKSVSWYQQVLGQGPQFIFQYYEKEERGRGNFPDRFSARQFPNYSSELNVNALLLGDSALYLCASSLTGGSRYGYTFGSGTRLTVV.

V and J are TRBV7-8 and TRBJ2-2; the match to TRBD2 covers 8 bases. This CDR3 comprises 16 residues. Germline CDR1 SGHVS, CDR2 FQNEAQ. V was pared by 0 bases and J by 6 bases, with 6 bases of the junction left unmatched. The CDR3 region has the DNA TGTGCCAGCAGCTTAGCGCCAGCGGGGGTCGCCGGGGAGCTGTTTTTT. Amino acid sequence: CASSLAPAGVAGELFF.

V usage is TRBV6-1 and J usage is TRBJ1-4, with D possibly matching TRBD1 (5 bases). This CDR3 has 17 amino acids. Germline V CDR1 and CDR2: MNHNS, SASEGT. V was trimmed by 2 bases and J by 4 bases, leaving 17 bases between them. In DNA form, the CDR3 reads TGTGCCAGCAGTGAACCCGTTCAGACAGACCTTAATGAAAAACTGTTTTTT. Translated: CASSEPVQTDLNEKLFF.

The rearrangement uses TRBV6-2 or TRBV6-3 and TRBJ2-5; no firm D call. Deletions cut 5 bases from V and 4 bases from J, with 11 bases between. CDR1 is MNHEY, CDR2 SVGEGT, per germline. This CDR3 comprises 13 residues. The CDR3 here is CASSEGPGETQYF. CDR3 sequence (DNA): TGTGCCAGCAGTGAAGGTCCCGGAGAGACCCAGTACTTC.

This clonotype was picked up one time. The genes are TRBV5-1 and TRBJ2-3, with TRBD1 as a possible D gene (7 bases). Germline assignment: CDR1 SGHRS and CDR2 YFSETQ. Between the trimmed V and J ends, which lost 9 bases and 4 bases, there was a span of 18 bases. The CDR3 spans 14 residues. This chain's CDR3 is CATRGDFGSDTQYF. For the CDR3, the DNA is TGCGCCACCAGGGGGGATTTCGGGTCAGATACGCAGTATTTT.

In its sample, this clonotype was seen a few times. The V and J genes are TRBV7-8 and TRBJ2-5; D remains ambiguous. Per the germline V gene, CDR1 is SGHVS and CDR2 is FQNEAQ. V was cut by 1 base and J by 4 bases, with 10 bases left in between. This CDR3 region has 14 residues. The CDR3 spells CASSLGRLLETQYF. The CDR3 nucleotides read TGTGCCAGCAGCTTAGGTAGACTCCTAGAGACCCAGTACTTC.

The V gene is TRBV19, the J gene TRBJ1-2; possible D gene TRBD1, 6 bases. The CDR3 is 16 residues long. CDR1 LNHDA and CDR2 SQIVND come from the germline V gene (reference sequence). V was shortened by 3 bases and J by 3 bases, with 17 bases between the two germline ends. The CDR3 sequence: CASSIRPGVGHYGYTF. DNA of the CDR3: TGTGCCAGTAGTATCCGGCCAGGGGTTGGCCACTATGGCTACACCTTC.

The chain's CDR3 is CASGSTGTATYEQYF. As DNA, the CDR3 is TGTGCTAGTGGTTCGACCGGGACAGCTACCTACGAGCAGTACTTC. V usage is TRBV12-5 and J usage is TRBJ2-7; the match to TRBD1 covers 7 bases. The CDR3 runs 15 residues. The J segment lost 2 bases and the V segment lost 4 bases, leaving 8 bases of the junction unmatched. Germline values: CDR1 LGHNT, CDR2 FRNRAP.

The genes are TRBV12-3 or TRBV12-4 and TRBJ1-1, with D possibly matching TRBD1 (5 bases). Trimming took 5 bases from V and 5 from J, leaving 18 bases between them. This CDR3 comprises 15 residues. CDR3 nucleotides: TGTGCCAGCAGTCCTAATCTAGGGGTGGCTACTGAAGCTTTCTTT. As protein: CASSPNLGVATEAFF.